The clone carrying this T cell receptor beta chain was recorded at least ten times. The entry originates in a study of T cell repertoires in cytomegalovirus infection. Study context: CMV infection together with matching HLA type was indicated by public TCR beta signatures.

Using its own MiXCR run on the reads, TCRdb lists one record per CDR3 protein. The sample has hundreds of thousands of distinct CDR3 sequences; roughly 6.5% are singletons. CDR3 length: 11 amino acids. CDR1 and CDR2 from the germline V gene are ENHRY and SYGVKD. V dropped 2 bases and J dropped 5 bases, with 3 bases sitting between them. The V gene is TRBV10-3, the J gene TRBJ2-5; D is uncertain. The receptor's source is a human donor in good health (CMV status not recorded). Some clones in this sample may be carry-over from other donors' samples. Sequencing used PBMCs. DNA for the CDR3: TGTGCCATCAGTGAGACGGAGACCCAGTACTTC. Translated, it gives CAISETETQYF.